The sequence of this T cell receptor (beta chain) was determined in a study of response to subunit inactivated influenza vaccine. Overall study findings and caveats: It was suggested by the authors that few new T cells are recruited by each seasonal influenza vaccination.

V dropped 3 bases and J dropped 3; count of bases not matched to a gene: 2. The CDR3 spans 15 residues. The germline V gene has CDR1 KGHSH and CDR2 LQKENI. Each CDR3 protein gets one entry after TCRdb re-called the RT-PCR reads with MiXCR. The sample has about 480,000 distinct CDR3 sequences; roughly 13% are singletons. As for this clonotype: Its target is not known.

Material: PBMCs from blood, obtained 40 to 50 days after vaccination. The sequence derives from a man aged 45-60 years who received an inactivated influenza vaccine. The rearrangement joins TRBV18 to TRBJ2-2; 9 bases are shared with TRBD1. In DNA, the CDR3 is TGTGCCAGCTCACCGGGACAGGGAGACACCGGGGAGCTGTTTTTT. Protein sequence: CASSPGQGDTGELFF.